Included here is one T cell receptor beta chain sequence, with context. Its antigen remains unidentified. There are 12 residues in the CDR3. V was shortened by 0 bases and J by 5 bases, with 4 bases between the two germline ends. Germline V CDR1 and CDR2: LNHNV, YYDKDF (reference sequence). This record belongs to a study of blood T cells in healthy people across ages. General observations from the study: For the donors, CMV status was unknown and possibly confounded expanded clonotype changes.

Together with a sample-barcoded 5' primer, a J-beta primer mix was included in a second PCR lasting about 7 to 11 cycles. All samples gave at least 2.5 million CDR3-containing paired-end reads. In TCRdb, the 5' RACE reads were re-called with MiXCR into one record per CDR3 protein. The table has over a million distinct CDR3 sequences, more than 40% seen once. The V and J genes are TRBV15 and TRBJ2-5; D unresolved. The receptor was derived from a woman aged 55 to 70 in good health. Sequenced material: blood. The CDR3 DNA follows: TGTGCCACCAGCAGAGAATCGGAGACCCAGTACTTC. Protein: CATSRESETQYF. Drawing the rest from reference TRBV15 and TRBJ2-5, the complete variable domain is DAMVIQNPRYQVTQFGKPVTLSCSQTLNHNVMYWYQQKSSQAPKLLFHYYDKDFNNEADTPDNFQSRRPNTSFCFLDIRSPGLGDTAMYLCATSRESETQYFGPGTRLLVL.